This is a list of T cell receptor beta chains from one sample in a study of cytomegalovirus exposure and HLA in healthy donors. Some clones are missing from TCRdb's copy, which holds only in-frame ones; the method was immunoSEQ multiplex PCR. The data contain tens of thousands of clones, about 85% of them seen just once; the ten biggest clones take up about 3%. Sequencing was performed on PBMCs. The receptors here all came from a man aged 25-45 years in good health and CMV-seronegative. CDR3s leave out the opening cysteine and the closing phenylalanine or tryptophan.

j_call: TRBJ1-2; v_call: TRBV7-2; cdr3_aa: ASRLEDPYGYT
j_call: TRBJ2-3; v_call: TRBV7-9; cdr3_aa: ASSDRDREPDTQY
j_call: TRBJ2-3; v_call: TRBV6-5; cdr3_aa: ASSYTGGRDTQY
j_call: TRBJ2-3; v_call: TRBV4-1; cdr3_aa: ASSQLPTGPSTDTQY
j_call: TRBJ1-1; v_call: TRBV5-1; cdr3_aa: ATKGTTGNTEAF
j_call: TRBJ2-5; v_call: TRBV6-6; cdr3_aa: ASSYGTNQETQY
j_call: TRBJ1-5; v_call: TRBV19; cdr3_aa: ASSDPNWGGNQPQH
j_call: TRBJ1-2; v_call: TRBV27; cdr3_aa: ASSLSYRIARVGVYGYT
j_call: TRBJ1-6; v_call: TRBV7-2; cdr3_aa: ASSLGYLNSPLH
j_call: TRBJ2-5; v_call: TRBV6-5; cdr3_aa: ASSTSSGTQY
j_call: TRBJ1-4; v_call: TRBV4-2; cdr3_aa: ASSQEAGPHEKLF
j_call: TRBJ2-1; v_call: TRBV7-6; cdr3_aa: ASSLAGQGINEQF
j_call: TRBJ2-3; v_call: TRBV14; cdr3_aa: ASSRESGGATDTQY
j_call: TRBJ1-2; v_call: TRBV7-2; cdr3_aa: ASSLVSSPNYGYT
j_call: TRBJ1-5; v_call: TRBV9; cdr3_aa: ASSRGSSQPQH
j_call: TRBJ2-4; v_call: TRBV23-1; cdr3_aa: AATGAGTGWSKNIQY
j_call: TRBJ1-1; v_call: TRBV9; cdr3_aa: ASSVDSRNTEAF
j_call: TRBJ2-3; v_call: TRBV6-1; cdr3_aa: ASAWGTGGTDTQY
j_call: TRBJ2-4; v_call: TRBV6-1; cdr3_aa: ASLETPNIQY
j_call: TRBJ1-2; v_call: TRBV28; cdr3_aa: ALQGLDYGYT
j_call: TRBJ1-5; v_call: TRBV6-5; cdr3_aa: ASSYSGGNQPQH
j_call: TRBJ2-3; v_call: TRBV19; cdr3_aa: ASSIRGQGFPDTQY
j_call: TRBJ2-5; v_call: TRBV5-1; cdr3_aa: ASTSTYRSQETQY
j_call: TRBJ2-5; v_call: TRBV7-2; cdr3_aa: ASSPLSY
j_call: TRBJ2-1; v_call: TRBV5-1; cdr3_aa: ASSKTGDSYNEQF
j_call: TRBJ2-7; v_call: TRBV2; cdr3_aa: ASSEASGTDEQY
j_call: TRBJ2-2; v_call: TRBV6-5; cdr3_aa: ASSYFLAGEDGELF
j_call: TRBJ2-5; v_call: TRBV19; cdr3_aa: ASSMNGQARETQY
j_call: TRBJ2-2; v_call: TRBV5-1; cdr3_aa: ASSLVGRAFGELF
j_call: TRBJ1-4; v_call: TRBV7-2; cdr3_aa: ASSFGQLQGEKLF
j_call: TRBJ2-1; v_call: TRBV6-1; cdr3_aa: ASSLMDRGVEQF
j_call: TRBJ2-1; v_call: TRBV5-1; cdr3_aa: ASSLGLAGYNEQF
j_call: TRBJ2-6; v_call: TRBV9; cdr3_aa: ASSSSQKTGANVLT
j_call: TRBJ1-2; v_call: TRBV20-1; cdr3_aa: SARGFGGYT
j_call: TRBJ2-1; v_call: TRBV7-2; cdr3_aa: ASSGQRGAYNEQF
j_call: TRBJ1-2; v_call: TRBV14; cdr3_aa: ASSQDLNRGTSYGYT
j_call: TRBJ2-2; v_call: TRBV12-5; cdr3_aa: ASGFMLDGGELF
j_call: TRBJ2-3; v_call: TRBV29-1; cdr3_aa: SVEEPTGGTQY